Listed below are T cell receptor beta chains from one sample, sequenced in a study of glioma-infiltrating T cells after dendritic cell vaccination. The method was immunoSEQ multiplex PCR; TCRdb's version includes in-frame clones alone and lacks a portion of them. The sample holds roughly 50,000 clones, about 89% seen once. The sample in question was blood, obtained after dendritic cell vaccination. The receptors were sampled from a human donor with glioblastoma. The CDR3 runs from the conserved cysteine through the conserved F or W. D genes are given only for firm matches. Some rows have no size entry. The others give once, few or many, or a class for an expanded clone.

TRBV11-2	.	.	TRBJ1-2	CASSLGRGAGYTF	TGTGCCAGCAGCCTCGGCAGGGGAGCTGGCTACACCTTC
TRBV7-2	once	TRBD1	TRBJ1-5	CASSLGQGVAIGNQPQHF	TGTGCCAGCAGCCTGGGACAGGGGGTCGCGATAGGAAATCAGCCCCAGCATTTT
TRBV5-6	.	TRBD1	TRBJ1-2	CASSVLGQAMNGYTF	TGTGCCAGCAGCGTGCTGGGACAGGCGATGAATGGCTACACCTTC
TRBV10-3	.	.	TRBJ1-5	CAISDPNQPQHF	TGTGCCATCAGTGACCCGAATCAGCCCCAGCATTTT
TRBV19	.	.	TRBJ1-1	CASSRMGSGTEAFF	TGTGCCAGTAGCCGAATGGGGTCGGGAACTGAAGCTTTCTTT
TRBV9	.	TRBD2	TRBJ2-3	CASSVEDSGRSTDTQYF	TGTGCCAGCAGCGTAGAAGATAGCGGGAGGTCCACGGATACGCAGTATTTT
TRBV28	.	TRBD2	TRBJ2-6	CASSEASGRAVSGANVLTF	TGTGCCAGCAGTGAGGCTAGCGGGAGGGCCGTGTCTGGGGCCAACGTCCTGACTTTC
TRBV19	.	TRBD2	TRBJ2-5	CASTGLAGGASEETQYF	TGTGCCAGTACGGGACTAGCGGGAGGAGCATCGGAAGAGACCCAGTACTTC
TRBV9	.	.	TRBJ2-1	CASSLRLDLSSYNEQFF	TGTGCCAGCAGCTTACGGCTCGACTTGAGCTCCTACAATGAGCAGTTCTTC
TRBV5-1	.	.	TRBJ2-1	CASSLLGDIYNEQFF	TGCGCCAGCAGCTTGCTCGGGGACATCTACAATGAGCAGTTCTTC
TRBV7-9	.	TRBD2	TRBJ2-7	CASSLERGKAGVYEQYF	TGTGCCAGCAGCTTAGAAAGGGGAAAAGCGGGAGTCTACGAGCAGTACTTC